This T cell receptor (beta chain) was sequenced for a study of T cells in localized non-small cell lung cancer. Some clones are missing from TCRdb's copy, which holds only in-frame ones; the method was immunoSEQ multiplex PCR. The sample lists around 35,000 clones; around 90% were seen once. Concerning this clone itself: The antigen remains undetermined.

This CDR3 spans 19 amino acids. Germline CDR1 is SGHTA and CDR2 is FQGNSA. V was pared by 1 base and J by 0 bases, with 7 bases of the junction left unmatched. Study-level points and caveats: Sequence data derive from only one tumor region, so heterogeneity remains possible. Among the top 100 tumor clones, a median 57 appeared in adjacent lung. Prolonged overall survival went with higher T cell density in the blood.

Sequenced material: peripheral blood mononuclear cells, taken before any cancer treatment. This clonotype was sampled from a female donor of 60 years or more with stage II lung adenocarcinoma. The chain recombines TRBV7-2 with TRBJ1-3, with TRBD1 identical over 12 bases. The CDR3 coding sequence is TGTGCCAGCAGCTTAGGAACCGGGACAGGGGGCTTCTCTGGAAACACCATATATTTT. Translated, it gives CASSLGTGTGGFSGNTIYF. The full variable domain, rest sourced from reference TRBV7-2 and TRBJ1-3, is GAGVSQSPSNKVTEKGKDVELRCDPISGHTALYWYRQSLGQGLEFLIYFQGNSAPDKSGLPSDRFSAERTGGSVSTLTIQRTQQEDSAVYLCASSLGTGTGGFSGNTIYFGEGSWLTVV.